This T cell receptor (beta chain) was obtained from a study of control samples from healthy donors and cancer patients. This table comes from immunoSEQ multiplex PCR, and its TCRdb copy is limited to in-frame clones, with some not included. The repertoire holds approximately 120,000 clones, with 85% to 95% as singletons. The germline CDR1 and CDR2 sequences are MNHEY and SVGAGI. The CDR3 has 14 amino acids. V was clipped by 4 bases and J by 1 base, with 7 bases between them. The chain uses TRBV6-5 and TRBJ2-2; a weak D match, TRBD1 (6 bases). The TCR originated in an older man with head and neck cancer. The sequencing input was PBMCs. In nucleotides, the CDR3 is TGTGCCAGCAGTTCGGACAGGAACACCGGGGAGCTGTTTTTT. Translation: CASSSDRNTGELFF.